This record covers a single T cell receptor (beta chain). This CDR3 has 16 amino acids. Germline values: CDR1 SGHTA, CDR2 FQGNSA. The V and J ends lost 8 bases and 0 bases, in that order; junction bases with no gene match: 9. This specimen belongs to a study of shared clonotypes between healthy human individuals. TCRdb keeps only in-frame clones here, not all; method: immunoSEQ multiplex PCR. The repertoire holds around 2.5 million clones, with 80% to 95% as singletons. The source material was naive CD4+ T cells from PBMCs. Subset: CD45RA+ positively selected. The rearrangement joins TRBV7-2 to TRBJ2-3, with TRBD2 matching over 9 bases. The clonotype originates from a young man in good health. Some clones in this sample may be carry-over from other donors' samples. For the CDR3, the DNA is TGTGCCAGCGCCCCCTCAGCGGGAGGCAGCACAGATACGCAGTATTTT. Translated: CASAPSAGGSTDTQYF.